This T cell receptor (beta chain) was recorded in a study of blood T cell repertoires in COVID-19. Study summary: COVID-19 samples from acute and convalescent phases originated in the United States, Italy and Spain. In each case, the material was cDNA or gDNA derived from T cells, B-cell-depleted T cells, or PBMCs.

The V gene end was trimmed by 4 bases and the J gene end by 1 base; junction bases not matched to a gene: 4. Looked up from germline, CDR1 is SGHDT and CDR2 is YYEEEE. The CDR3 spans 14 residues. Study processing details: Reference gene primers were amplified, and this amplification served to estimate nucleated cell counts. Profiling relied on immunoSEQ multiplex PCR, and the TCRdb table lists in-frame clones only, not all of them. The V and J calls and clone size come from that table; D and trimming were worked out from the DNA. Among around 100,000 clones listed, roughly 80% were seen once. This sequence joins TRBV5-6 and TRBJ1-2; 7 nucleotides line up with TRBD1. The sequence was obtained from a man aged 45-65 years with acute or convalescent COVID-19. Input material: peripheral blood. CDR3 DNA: TGTGCCAGCAGCCTCGGGACAGTTAACTATGGCTACACCTTC. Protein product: CASSLGTVNYGYTF.